These T cell receptor beta chains were read from a single sample in a study of shared clonotypes between healthy human individuals. The protocol was immunoSEQ multiplex PCR, while the TCRdb copy is restricted to in-frame clones and leaves out a portion. The sample has a few hundred thousand clones; around 77% are singletons. Sequencing was carried out using PBMCs. The receptors shown here come from a woman aged 35 to 49 in good health. Some clones in this sample may be carry-over from other donors' samples. CDR3s include the opening cysteine and the closing phenylalanine or tryptophan. The D gene is left open where the match is weak. Only part of the rows carry a size: once, few, many, or a class if the clone is expanded.

j_gene: TRBJ2-2; d_gene: TRBD1; len: 12; v_gene: TRBV7-9; abundance: NA; CDR3aa: CARDRGPGELFF; CDR3nt: TGTGCCAGAGACAGGGGGCCCGGGGAGCTGTTTTTT
j_gene: TRBJ1-2; d_gene: NA; len: 13; v_gene: TRBV7-9; abundance: NA; CDR3aa: CASNHLGGYGYTF; CDR3nt: TGTGCCAGCAACCACCTTGGGGGGTATGGCTACACCTTC
j_gene: TRBJ2-2; d_gene: TRBD1; len: 21; v_gene: TRBV19; abundance: NA; CDR3aa: CASRVSRDRGLPDSNTGELFF; CDR3nt: TGTGCCAGTAGAGTAAGCCGGGACAGGGGGCTTCCCGATTCGAACACCGGGGAGCTGTTTTTT
j_gene: TRBJ2-3; d_gene: NA; len: 20; v_gene: TRBV18; abundance: few; CDR3aa: CASSPSPAGSTSGRADTQYF; CDR3nt: TGTGCCAGCTCACCATCCCCTGCAGGGAGCACGTCAGGGCGCGCAGATACGCAGTATTTT
j_gene: TRBJ1-2; d_gene: NA; len: 10; v_gene: TRBV28; abundance: many; CDR3aa: CASSRYGYTF; CDR3nt: TGTGCCAGCAGCCGCTATGGCTACACCTTC
j_gene: TRBJ2-2; d_gene: NA; len: 14; v_gene: TRBV12-5; abundance: NA; CDR3aa: CASRPGSNTGELFF; CDR3nt: TGTGCTAGCCGCCCCGGGAGTAACACCGGGGAGCTGTTTTTT
j_gene: TRBJ1-1; d_gene: TRBD1; len: 16; v_gene: TRBV7-6; abundance: NA; CDR3aa: CASSQDRVGIDTEAFF; CDR3nt: TGTGCCAGCAGCCAGGACAGGGTGGGGATAGACACTGAAGCTTTCTTT
j_gene: TRBJ2-3; d_gene: NA; len: 11; v_gene: TRBV2; abundance: NA; CDR3aa: CASIGSDTQYF; CDR3nt: TGTGCCAGCATTGGGTCAGATACGCAGTATTTT
j_gene: TRBJ1-2; d_gene: NA; len: 16; v_gene: TRBV7-2; abundance: NA; CDR3aa: CASSLGAVGTNYGYTF; CDR3nt: TGTGCCAGCAGCTTAGGCGCTGTGGGGACGAACTATGGCTACACCTTC
j_gene: TRBJ2-7; d_gene: TRBD1; len: 15; v_gene: TRBV6-5; abundance: NA; CDR3aa: CASSSLPGTGYEQYF; CDR3nt: TGTGCCAGCAGCTCCTTACCCGGGACAGGGTACGAGCAGTACTTC
j_gene: TRBJ2-2; d_gene: TRBD1; len: 15; v_gene: TRBV6-5; abundance: NA; CDR3aa: CASSRQGLVTGELFF; CDR3nt: TGTGCCAGCAGTCGACAGGGTCTGGTCACCGGGGAGCTGTTTTTT
j_gene: TRBJ1-1; d_gene: NA; len: 14; v_gene: TRBV19; abundance: NA; CDR3aa: CASRTSSVGTEAFF; CDR3nt: TGTGCCAGTAGGACGTCTTCGGTTGGAACTGAAGCTTTCTTT
j_gene: TRBJ1-2; d_gene: TRBD1; len: 15; v_gene: TRBV5-1; abundance: NA; CDR3aa: CASSLARTGNYGYTF; CDR3nt: TGCGCCAGCAGCTTGGCCCGGACAGGCAACTATGGCTACACCTTC
j_gene: TRBJ2-2; d_gene: TRBD2; len: 17; v_gene: TRBV7-2; abundance: NA; CDR3aa: CASSSGTSGSVSGELFF; CDR3nt: TGTGCCAGCAGCTCCGGGACTAGCGGGAGTGTATCCGGGGAGCTGTTTTTT
j_gene: TRBJ1-5; d_gene: NA; len: 16; v_gene: TRBV6-1; abundance: few; CDR3aa: CASSEAVRAKKQPQHF; CDR3nt: TGTGCCAGCAGTGAAGCTGTCAGGGCGAAAAAACAGCCCCAGCATTTT
j_gene: TRBJ2-7; d_gene: NA; len: 12; v_gene: TRBV14; abundance: NA; CDR3aa: CASSQDRYEQYF; CDR3nt: TGTGCCAGCAGCCAAGATCGCTACGAGCAGTACTTC
j_gene: TRBJ2-7; d_gene: NA; len: 16; v_gene: TRBV4-2; abundance: once; CDR3aa: CASSLAKGSGSYEQYF; CDR3nt: TGTGCCAGCAGCCTCGCTAAGGGAAGTGGGTCCTACGAGCAGTACTTC
j_gene: TRBJ2-3; d_gene: TRBD2; len: 15; v_gene: TRBV6-6; abundance: NA; CDR3aa: CASSTAGGGTDTQYF; CDR3nt: TGTGCCAGCAGTACAGCGGGAGGAGGTACAGATACGCAGTATTTT
j_gene: TRBJ2-7; d_gene: TRBD2; len: 15; v_gene: TRBV2; abundance: NA; CDR3aa: CASSRLAGALYEQYF; CDR3nt: TGTGCCAGCAGTCGACTAGCGGGAGCATTATACGAGCAGTACTTC
j_gene: TRBJ1-3; d_gene: NA; len: 14; v_gene: TRBV12-2; abundance: many; CDR3aa: CASRFTPPLDTIYF; CDR3nt: TGTGCAAGTCGCTTTACCCCTCCATTGGACACCATATATTTT
j_gene: TRBJ2-7; d_gene: TRBD2; len: 16; v_gene: TRBV19; abundance: NA; CDR3aa: CASSSRQGLVPYEQYF; CDR3nt: TGTGCCAGTAGTTCCCGACAAGGACTAGTCCCGTACGAGCAGTACTTC
j_gene: TRBJ1-5; d_gene: NA; len: 14; v_gene: TRBV6-1; abundance: few; CDR3aa: CASSVVGPGQPQHF; CDR3nt: TGTGCCAGCAGTGTTGTCGGACCCGGCCAGCCCCAGCATTTT
j_gene: TRBJ2-1; d_gene: NA; len: 10; v_gene: TRBV20-1; abundance: NA; CDR3aa: CSGRGNEQFF; CDR3nt: TGCAGTGGCAGGGGCAATGAGCAGTTCTTC
j_gene: TRBJ2-1; d_gene: NA; len: 17; v_gene: TRBV18; abundance: NA; CDR3aa: CASSPLSGTRQDNEQFF; CDR3nt: TGTGCCAGCTCCCCTCTGTCCGGTACTAGACAAGACAATGAGCAGTTCTTC
j_gene: TRBJ2-2; d_gene: TRBD1; len: 16; v_gene: TRBV7-8; abundance: NA; CDR3aa: CASSSRRDRGSGELFF; CDR3nt: TGTGCCAGCAGCTCACGCCGAGACAGGGGCTCCGGGGAGCTGTTTTTT
j_gene: TRBJ2-2; d_gene: NA; len: 15; v_gene: TRBV11-1; abundance: NA; CDR3aa: CASSLRVLNTGELFF; CDR3nt: TGTGCCAGCAGCCTAAGGGTCCTCAACACCGGGGAGCTGTTTTTT
j_gene: TRBJ2-1; d_gene: TRBD2; len: 13; v_gene: TRBV11-2; abundance: NA; CDR3aa: CASSLGREGGQFF; CDR3nt: TGTGCCAGCAGCTTAGGCAGGGAGGGAGGGCAGTTCTTC
j_gene: TRBJ1-1; d_gene: NA; len: 14; v_gene: TRBV18; abundance: NA; CDR3aa: CASSNRDVNTEAFF; CDR3nt: TGTGCCAGCTCGAACAGGGATGTGAACACTGAAGCTTTCTTT
j_gene: TRBJ2-2; d_gene: NA; len: 15; v_gene: TRBV9; abundance: NA; CDR3aa: CASNWGGPDTGELFF; CDR3nt: TGTGCCAGCAATTGGGGGGGCCCGGACACCGGGGAGCTGTTTTTT
j_gene: TRBJ2-7; d_gene: NA; len: 14; v_gene: TRBV19; abundance: NA; CDR3aa: CASKAQLSSYEQYF; CDR3nt: TGTGCCAGTAAGGCGCAGTTAAGCTCCTACGAGCAGTACTTC
j_gene: TRBJ2-1; d_gene: NA; len: 14; v_gene: TRBV5-1; abundance: NA; CDR3aa: CASSSLESYNEQFF; CDR3nt: TGCGCCAGCAGCAGTCTCGAGTCCTACAATGAGCAGTTCTTC
j_gene: TRBJ1-5; d_gene: NA; len: 14; v_gene: TRBV9; abundance: NA; CDR3aa: CASSVHGSNQPQHF; CDR3nt: TGTGCCAGCAGCGTACACGGTAGCAATCAGCCCCAGCATTTT
j_gene: TRBJ2-7; d_gene: TRBD2; len: 14; v_gene: TRBV11-3; abundance: NA; CDR3aa: CASSLAGGAEVQYF; CDR3nt: TGTGCCAGCAGCTTAGCGGGAGGAGCGGAGGTGCAGTACTTC